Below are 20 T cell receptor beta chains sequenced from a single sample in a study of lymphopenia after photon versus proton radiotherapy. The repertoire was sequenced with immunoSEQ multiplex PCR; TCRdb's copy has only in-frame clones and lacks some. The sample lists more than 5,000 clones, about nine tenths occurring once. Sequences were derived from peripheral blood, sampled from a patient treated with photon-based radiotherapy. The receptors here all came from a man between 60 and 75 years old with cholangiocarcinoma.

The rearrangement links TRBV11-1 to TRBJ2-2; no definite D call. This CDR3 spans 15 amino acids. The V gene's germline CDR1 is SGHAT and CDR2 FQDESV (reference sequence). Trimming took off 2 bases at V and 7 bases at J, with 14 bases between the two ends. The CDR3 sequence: CASSLSLSRIGELFF. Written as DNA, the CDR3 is TGTGCCAGCAGCTTAAGTCTCAGTAGGATCGGGGAGCTGTTTTTT. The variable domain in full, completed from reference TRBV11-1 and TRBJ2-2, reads EAEVAQSPRYKITEKSQAVAFWCDPISGHATLYWYRQILGQGPELLVQFQDESVVDDSQLPKDRFSAERLKGVDSTLKIQPAELGDSAMYLCASSLSLSRIGELFFGEGSRLTVL.

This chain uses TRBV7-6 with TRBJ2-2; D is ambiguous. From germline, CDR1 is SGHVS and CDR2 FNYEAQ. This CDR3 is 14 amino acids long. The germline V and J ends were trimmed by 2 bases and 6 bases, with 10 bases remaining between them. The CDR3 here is CASSLILSAGELFF. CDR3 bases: TGTGCCAGCAGCTTAATTCTGTCCGCCGGGGAGCTGTTTTTT. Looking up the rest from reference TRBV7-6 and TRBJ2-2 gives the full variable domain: GAGVSQSPRYKVTKRGQDVALRCDPISGHVSLYWYRQALGQGPEFLTYFNYEAQQDKSGLPNDRFSAERPEGSISTLTIQRTEQRDSAMYRCASSLILSAGELFFGEGSRLTVL.

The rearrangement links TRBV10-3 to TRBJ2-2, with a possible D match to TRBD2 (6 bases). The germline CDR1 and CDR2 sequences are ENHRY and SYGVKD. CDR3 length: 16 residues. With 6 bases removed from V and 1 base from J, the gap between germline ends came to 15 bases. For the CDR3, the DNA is TGTGCCATCAGCCCATTCGGGACTGTGAACACCGGGGAGCTGTTTTTT. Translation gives CAISPFGTVNTGELFF.

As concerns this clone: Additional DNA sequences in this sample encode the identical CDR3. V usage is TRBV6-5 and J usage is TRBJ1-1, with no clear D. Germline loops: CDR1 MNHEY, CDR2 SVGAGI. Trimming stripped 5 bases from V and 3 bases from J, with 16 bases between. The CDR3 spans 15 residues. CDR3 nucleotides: TGTGCCAGCAGTACAGTACAGACTTCGGACACTGAAGCTTTCTTT. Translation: CASSTVQTSDTEAFF.

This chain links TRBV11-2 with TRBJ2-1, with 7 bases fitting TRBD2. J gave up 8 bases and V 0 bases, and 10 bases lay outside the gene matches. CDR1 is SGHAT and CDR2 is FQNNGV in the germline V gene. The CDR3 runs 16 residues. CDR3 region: CASSLDRTSIFYEQFF. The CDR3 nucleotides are TGTGCCAGCAGCTTAGATCGGACTAGTATTTTCTATGAGCAGTTCTTC.

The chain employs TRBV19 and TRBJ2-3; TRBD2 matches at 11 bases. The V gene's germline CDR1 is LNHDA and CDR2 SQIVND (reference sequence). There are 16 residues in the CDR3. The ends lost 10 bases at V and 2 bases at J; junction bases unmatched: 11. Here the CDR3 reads CATSSGGSATTDTQYF. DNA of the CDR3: TGTGCCACCTCTAGCGGGGGGTCCGCTACCACAGATACGCAGTATTTT.

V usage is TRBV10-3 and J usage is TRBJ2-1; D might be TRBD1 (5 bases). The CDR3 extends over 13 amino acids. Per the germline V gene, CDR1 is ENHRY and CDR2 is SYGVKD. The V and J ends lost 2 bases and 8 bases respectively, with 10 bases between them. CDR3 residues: CAISELVRDEQFF. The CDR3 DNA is TGTGCCATCAGTGAGCTAGTCAGGGATGAGCAGTTCTTC.

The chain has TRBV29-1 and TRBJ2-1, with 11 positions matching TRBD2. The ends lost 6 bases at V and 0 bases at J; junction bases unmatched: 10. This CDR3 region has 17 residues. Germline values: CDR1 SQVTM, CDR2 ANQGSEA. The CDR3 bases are TGCAGCGTCCAAAGGGCTAGCGGGAGGTACTCCTACAATGAGCAGTTCTTC. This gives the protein CSVQRASGRYSYNEQFF.

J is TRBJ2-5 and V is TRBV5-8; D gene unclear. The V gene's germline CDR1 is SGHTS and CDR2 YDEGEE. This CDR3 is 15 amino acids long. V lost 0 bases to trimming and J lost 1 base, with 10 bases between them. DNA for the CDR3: TGTGCCAGCAGCTTGGGGGCCAGCACCCAAGAGACCCAGTACTTC. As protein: CASSLGASTQETQYF.

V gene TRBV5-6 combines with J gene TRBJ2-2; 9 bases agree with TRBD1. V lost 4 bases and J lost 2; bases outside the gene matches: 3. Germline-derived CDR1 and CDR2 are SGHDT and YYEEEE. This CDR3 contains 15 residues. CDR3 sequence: CASSRDRANTGELFF. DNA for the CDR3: TGTGCCAGCAGCAGGGACAGGGCTAACACCGGGGAGCTGTTTTTT.

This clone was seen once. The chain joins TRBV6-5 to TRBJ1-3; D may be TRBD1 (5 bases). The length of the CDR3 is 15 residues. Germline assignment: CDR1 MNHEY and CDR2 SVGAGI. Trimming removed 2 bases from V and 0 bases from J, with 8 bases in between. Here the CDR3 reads CASSYGGGSGNTIYF. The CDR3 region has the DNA TGTGCCAGCAGTTACGGTGGGGGCTCTGGAAACACCATATATTTT.

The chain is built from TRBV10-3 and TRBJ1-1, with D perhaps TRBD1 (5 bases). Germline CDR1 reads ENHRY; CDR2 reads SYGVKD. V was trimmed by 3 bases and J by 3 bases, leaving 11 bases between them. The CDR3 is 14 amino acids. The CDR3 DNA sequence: TGTGCCATCAGTGACCCAGGGAAGGACACTGAAGCTTTCTTT. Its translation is CAISDPGKDTEAFF.

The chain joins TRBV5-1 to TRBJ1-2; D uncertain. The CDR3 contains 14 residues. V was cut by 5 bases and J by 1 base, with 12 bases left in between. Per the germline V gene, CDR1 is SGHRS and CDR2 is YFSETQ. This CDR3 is CASSSVGVNYGYTF. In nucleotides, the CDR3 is TGCGCCAGCAGTTCTGTCGGGGTTAACTATGGCTACACCTTC.

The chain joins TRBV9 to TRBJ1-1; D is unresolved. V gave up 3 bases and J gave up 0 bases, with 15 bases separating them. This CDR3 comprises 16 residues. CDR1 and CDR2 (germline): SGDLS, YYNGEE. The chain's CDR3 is CASSERKGGMNTEAFF. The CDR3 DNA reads TGTGCCAGCAGCGAGAGGAAAGGCGGGATGAACACTGAAGCTTTCTTT.

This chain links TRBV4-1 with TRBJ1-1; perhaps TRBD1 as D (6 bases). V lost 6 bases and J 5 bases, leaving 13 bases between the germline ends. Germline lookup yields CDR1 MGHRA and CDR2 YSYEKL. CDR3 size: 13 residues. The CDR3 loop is CASSYPGVTEAFF. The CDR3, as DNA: TGCGCCAGCAGTTACCCAGGGGTGACTGAAGCTTTCTTT.

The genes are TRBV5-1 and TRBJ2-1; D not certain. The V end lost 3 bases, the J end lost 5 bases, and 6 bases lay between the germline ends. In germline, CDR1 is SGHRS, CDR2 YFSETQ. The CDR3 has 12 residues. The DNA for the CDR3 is TGCGCCAGCAGCTCCCAAAACAATGAGCAGTTCTTC. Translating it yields CASSSQNNEQFF.

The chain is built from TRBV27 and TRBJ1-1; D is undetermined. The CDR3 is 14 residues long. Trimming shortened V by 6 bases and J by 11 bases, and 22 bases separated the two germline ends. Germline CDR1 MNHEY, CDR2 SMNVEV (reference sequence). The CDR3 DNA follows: TGTGCCAGCAGCTCCTCCCAAGACGTGCTCTATGCTTTCTTT. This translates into CASSSSQDVLYAFF.

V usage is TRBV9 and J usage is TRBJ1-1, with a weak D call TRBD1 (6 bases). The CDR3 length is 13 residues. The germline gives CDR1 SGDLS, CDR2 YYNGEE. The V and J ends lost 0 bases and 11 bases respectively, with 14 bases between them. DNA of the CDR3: TGTGCCAGCAGCGTAGCGTCAGGGGCTAACGCTTTCTTT. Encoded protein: CASSVASGANAFF.

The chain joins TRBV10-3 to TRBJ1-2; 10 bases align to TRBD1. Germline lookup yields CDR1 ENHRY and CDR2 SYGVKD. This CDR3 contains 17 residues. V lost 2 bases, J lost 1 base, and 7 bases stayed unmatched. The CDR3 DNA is TGTGCCATCAGTGAGCAAGCCCGGACAGGGGGTAACTATGGCTACACCTTC. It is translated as CAISEQARTGGNYGYTF.

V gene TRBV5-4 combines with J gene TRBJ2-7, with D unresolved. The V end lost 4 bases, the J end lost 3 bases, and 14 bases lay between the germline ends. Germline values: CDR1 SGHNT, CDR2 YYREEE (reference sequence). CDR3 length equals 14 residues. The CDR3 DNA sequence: TGTGCCAGCAGCCCTGACCCGGACGGCTACGAGCAGTACTTC. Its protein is CASSPDPDGYEQYF.